These T cell receptor beta chains were read from a single sample in a study of graft-versus-host responses after intestinal transplantation. The table came from immunoSEQ multiplex PCR; TCRdb's copy has only in-frame clones and leaves some out. The data hold approximately 77,000 clones, with about 89% observed a single time. What these receptors recognize is not known. This sample comprised unstimulated CD4+ T cells sorted from spleen or lymph node cells, obtained before intestinal transplant. Source of these receptors: a human donor who received an intestinal transplant. CDR3s include the opening cysteine and the closing phenylalanine or tryptophan.

v_gene	j_gene	CDR3aa
TRBV5-1	TRBJ1-5	CASSLGPGQGEHF
TRBV19	TRBJ1-4	CASSTRTGKLFF
TRBV9	TRBJ2-7	CASSVGPNYEQYF
TRBV18	TRBJ2-4	CASSPVGDIQYF
TRBV18	TRBJ2-2	CASSRSSGSKAGELFF
TRBV30	TRBJ2-3	CAWSVRPGHDTQYF
TRBV4-2	TRBJ2-7	CASSHGTGESYEQYF
TRBV6-5	TRBJ1-1	CASSYGRQAEAFF
TRBV18	TRBJ1-3	CASSPPPLSGNTIYF
TRBV5-1	TRBJ2-7	CASSLAGGLVYEQYF
TRBV28	TRBJ1-4	CASRPGQGEKLFF
TRBV10-2	TRBJ2-1	CASTPRGGNEQFF
TRBV28	TRBJ1-5	CASSHNQPQHF
TRBV9	TRBJ1-2	CASSHGGGLNYGYTF
TRBV10-3	TRBJ2-1	CAISGLAGQTSYNEQFF
TRBV2	TRBJ2-3	CAIQRGLAGHTDTQYF
TRBV28	TRBJ1-1	CASSTLGGTEAFF
TRBV2	TRBJ2-7	CASSGWASGMGEQYF
TRBV10-3	TRBJ1-1	CAISEFPGVLNTEAFF
TRBV5-1	TRBJ1-2	CASSGGGANYGYTF
TRBV19	TRBJ1-6	CASSHRGGNSPLHF
TRBV7-9	TRBJ2-3	CASSSSDRITDTQYF
TRBV2	TRBJ2-5	CASSATFREETQYF
TRBV5-1	TRBJ2-1	CASSLVGSLGGNEQFF
TRBV29-1	TRBJ1-3	CSALTGITGNTIYF
TRBV2	TRBJ2-6	CASTGGDRVFAGANVLTF
TRBV7-2	TRBJ2-7	CASSFQGGYEQYF
TRBV6-5	TRBJ2-3	CASSLTGGRTDTQYF
TRBV29-1	TRBJ1-1	CSVDGRGYTEAFF
TRBV2	TRBJ2-4	CASSDFRAGVGGRIQYF
TRBV28	TRBJ2-7	CPRRGGGYEQYF
TRBV4-1	TRBJ2-2	CASSQAGLVTGELFF
TRBV16	TRBJ2-5	CASSQSAAQETQYF
TRBV5-6	TRBJ1-2	CASSYTGELSGYTF
TRBV5-1	TRBJ2-2	CASSLAGGTNTGELFF
TRBV4-2	TRBJ1-2	CASSRGSLGEGEGYGYTF
TRBV19	TRBJ2-3	CASQGAGDTQYF
TRBV6-5	TRBJ2-7	CASSIGDIRYEQYF
TRBV6-6	TRBJ2-2	CASLTTRGRELFF
TRBV30	TRBJ1-6	CAWSPGTGGSPLHF
TRBV9	TRBJ2-3	CASSVGTSGRDTQYF
TRBV10-3	TRBJ1-1	CAIRSRDTSNTEAFF
TRBV29-1	TRBJ2-5	CSVELAEGPETQYF
TRBV7-2	TRBJ1-3	CASSQLTNSGNTIYF
TRBV30	TRBJ2-7	CAWALRQGPYEQYF
TRBV5-4	TRBJ2-3	CASTFGSGGNTDTQYF
TRBV6-5	TRBJ1-5	CASSNRAGSNQPQHF
TRBV6-4	TRBJ2-3	CARGMSVCGRAGGRLDTQYF
TRBV6-5	TRBJ1-2	CASLGREGYTF
TRBV18	TRBJ2-7	CASSPRETYEQYF
TRBV6-1	TRBJ2-5	CASSDGNRGGTQYF
TRBV11-2	TRBJ2-5	CASSSGTSGQETQYF